Listed below are T cell receptor beta chains from one sample, sequenced in a study of response to subunit inactivated influenza vaccine. TCRdb reprocessed the RT-PCR reads with MiXCR, giving one entry per CDR3 protein. Here the sample spans about 800,000 distinct CDR3 sequences, around 20% being singletons. The sample was PBMCs from blood, taken 5 days after vaccination. These receptors came from a man between 50 and 59 years old who received an inactivated influenza vaccine. CDR3s include the opening cysteine and the closing phenylalanine or tryptophan. The D gene is left open where the match is weak. Clone size is not always given. Where it is, it says once, few, many or a class for expanded clones.

>17|TRBJ1-1|NA|NA|TRBV6-1
TGTGCCAGCAGGACAGACAGATCACGCCGCCAAAACACTGAAGCTTTCTTT
CASRTDRSRRQNTEAFF
>15|TRBJ2-5|TRBD2|NA|TRBV5-1
TGCGCCAGCAGCGCCGGACTAGCGGGAGAAGAGACCCAGTACTTC
CASSAGLAGEETQYF
>14|TRBJ2-1|NA|few|TRBV18
TGTGCCAGCTCATGGGGTCCTAGCCCCGATGAGCAGTTCTTC
CASSWGPSPDEQFF
>14|TRBJ2-3|NA|NA|TRBV7-2
TGTGCCAGCAGCTCTCCCAGGAGCACAGATACGCAGTATTTT
CASSSPRSTDTQYF
>11|TRBJ2-2|NA|few|TRBV7-8
TGTGCCAGCAGCCCATCCGGGGAGCTGTTTTTT
CASSPSGELFF
>15|TRBJ2-7|NA|NA|TRBV7-9
TGTGCCAGCAGCTTAGACCGGACGGACCCCTACGAGCAGTACTTC
CASSLDRTDPYEQYF
>14|TRBJ2-7|TRBD1|few|TRBV28
TGTGCCAGCAGTGGGACAGGGGGTTCCTACGAGCAGTACTTC
CASSGTGGSYEQYF
>15|TRBJ2-7|NA|few|TRBV20-1
TGCAGTGCTAGGGGCGATTTAGGGGGGACCTACGAGCAGTACTTC
CSARGDLGGTYEQYF
>14|TRBJ2-2|TRBD1|few|TRBV7-9
TGTGCCAGCAGCTTGGGGACAGACACCGGGGAGCTGTTTTTT
CASSLGTDTGELFF
>13|TRBJ2-7|NA|NA|TRBV7-2
TGTGCCAGCAGCTCCCTTTTGGGCTACGAGCAGTACTTC
CASSSLLGYEQYF
>17|TRBJ2-3|NA|NA|TRBV20-1
TGCAGTGCTAATCCCCCGAAAGGCGGAGATCCCACAGATACGCAGTATTTT
CSANPPKGGDPTDTQYF
>13|TRBJ2-5|NA|few|TRBV20-1
TGCAGTGCCAGACGAGGGCCGATGGAGACCCAGTACTTC
CSARRGPMETQYF
>19|TRBJ2-2|NA|NA|TRBV7-7
TGTGCCAGCAGCCCCCCGGGACAAGGGGTATTCGCGAACACCGGGGAGCTGTTTTTT
CASSPPGQGVFANTGELFF
>15|TRBJ2-1|NA|few|TRBV2
TGTGCCAGCAAATTTTACCCAACCGGGGGCGATGAGCAGTTCTTC
CASKFYPTGGDEQFF
>14|TRBJ2-2|TRBD1|NA|TRBV12-3/TRBV12-4
TGTGCCAGCAGTTTCCGGACAGGGGGCAGGGAGCTGTTTTTT
CASSFRTGGRELFF
>16|TRBJ2-3|TRBD2|NA|TRBV9
TGTGCCAGCAGCACCGGACTAGCGGTTCACACAGATACGCAGTATTTT
CASSTGLAVHTDTQYF
>14|TRBJ2-5|NA|few|TRBV25-1
TGTGCCAGCAGTGAGGACAACGGGCCAAGGGACCAGTACTTC
CASSEDNGPRDQYF
>13|TRBJ1-5|NA|NA|TRBV6-6
TGTGCCAGCGGAGAGTCAAGGAATCAGCCCCAGCATTTT
CASGESRNQPQHF
>16|TRBJ2-2|TRBD1|few|TRBV7-9
TGTGCCAGCAATACAGGGGGCGCAAGGAACACCGGGGAGCTGTTTTTT
CASNTGGARNTGELFF
>16|TRBJ2-3|TRBD2|many|TRBV7-2
TGTGCCAGCAGCCTACGGCTAGCGGGGTACACAGATACGCAGTATTTT
CASSLRLAGYTDTQYF
>16|TRBJ1-5|NA|NA|TRBV12-3/TRBV12-4
TGTGCCAGCAGTTTAGCGCTCGGGCCAGGGACTCAGCCCCAGCATTTT
CASSLALGPGTQPQHF
>15|TRBJ2-7|TRBD2|few|TRBV4-2
TGTGCCAGCAGCCAAGGTGCCGCGGGAGGCTACGAGCAGTACTTC
CASSQGAAGGYEQYF
>15|TRBJ2-3|TRBD2|NA|TRBV7-9
TGTGCCAGCACCGAAATTGGGCCTACGGGGGGTACGCAGTATTTT
CASTEIGPTGGTQYF
>14|TRBJ1-1|NA|NA|TRBV20-1
TGCAGTGCTAGAGATCGCCTGGGGCGGACTGAAGCTTTCTTT
CSARDRLGRTEAFF